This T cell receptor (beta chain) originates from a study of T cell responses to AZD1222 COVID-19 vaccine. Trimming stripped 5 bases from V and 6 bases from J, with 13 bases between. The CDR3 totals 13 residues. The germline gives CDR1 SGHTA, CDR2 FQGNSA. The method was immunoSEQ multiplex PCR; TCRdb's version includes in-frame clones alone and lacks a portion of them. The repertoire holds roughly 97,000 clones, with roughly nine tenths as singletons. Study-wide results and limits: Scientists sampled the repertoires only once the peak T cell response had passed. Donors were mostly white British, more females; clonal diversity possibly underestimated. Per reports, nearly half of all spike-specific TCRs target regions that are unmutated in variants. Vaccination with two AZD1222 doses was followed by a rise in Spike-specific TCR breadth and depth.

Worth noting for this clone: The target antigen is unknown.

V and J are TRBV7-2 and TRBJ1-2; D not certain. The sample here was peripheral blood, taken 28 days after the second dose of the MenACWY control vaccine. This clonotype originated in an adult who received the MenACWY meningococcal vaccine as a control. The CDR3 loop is CASSTVAENGYTF. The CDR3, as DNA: TGTGCCAGCAGCACAGTAGCAGAAAATGGCTACACCTTC.